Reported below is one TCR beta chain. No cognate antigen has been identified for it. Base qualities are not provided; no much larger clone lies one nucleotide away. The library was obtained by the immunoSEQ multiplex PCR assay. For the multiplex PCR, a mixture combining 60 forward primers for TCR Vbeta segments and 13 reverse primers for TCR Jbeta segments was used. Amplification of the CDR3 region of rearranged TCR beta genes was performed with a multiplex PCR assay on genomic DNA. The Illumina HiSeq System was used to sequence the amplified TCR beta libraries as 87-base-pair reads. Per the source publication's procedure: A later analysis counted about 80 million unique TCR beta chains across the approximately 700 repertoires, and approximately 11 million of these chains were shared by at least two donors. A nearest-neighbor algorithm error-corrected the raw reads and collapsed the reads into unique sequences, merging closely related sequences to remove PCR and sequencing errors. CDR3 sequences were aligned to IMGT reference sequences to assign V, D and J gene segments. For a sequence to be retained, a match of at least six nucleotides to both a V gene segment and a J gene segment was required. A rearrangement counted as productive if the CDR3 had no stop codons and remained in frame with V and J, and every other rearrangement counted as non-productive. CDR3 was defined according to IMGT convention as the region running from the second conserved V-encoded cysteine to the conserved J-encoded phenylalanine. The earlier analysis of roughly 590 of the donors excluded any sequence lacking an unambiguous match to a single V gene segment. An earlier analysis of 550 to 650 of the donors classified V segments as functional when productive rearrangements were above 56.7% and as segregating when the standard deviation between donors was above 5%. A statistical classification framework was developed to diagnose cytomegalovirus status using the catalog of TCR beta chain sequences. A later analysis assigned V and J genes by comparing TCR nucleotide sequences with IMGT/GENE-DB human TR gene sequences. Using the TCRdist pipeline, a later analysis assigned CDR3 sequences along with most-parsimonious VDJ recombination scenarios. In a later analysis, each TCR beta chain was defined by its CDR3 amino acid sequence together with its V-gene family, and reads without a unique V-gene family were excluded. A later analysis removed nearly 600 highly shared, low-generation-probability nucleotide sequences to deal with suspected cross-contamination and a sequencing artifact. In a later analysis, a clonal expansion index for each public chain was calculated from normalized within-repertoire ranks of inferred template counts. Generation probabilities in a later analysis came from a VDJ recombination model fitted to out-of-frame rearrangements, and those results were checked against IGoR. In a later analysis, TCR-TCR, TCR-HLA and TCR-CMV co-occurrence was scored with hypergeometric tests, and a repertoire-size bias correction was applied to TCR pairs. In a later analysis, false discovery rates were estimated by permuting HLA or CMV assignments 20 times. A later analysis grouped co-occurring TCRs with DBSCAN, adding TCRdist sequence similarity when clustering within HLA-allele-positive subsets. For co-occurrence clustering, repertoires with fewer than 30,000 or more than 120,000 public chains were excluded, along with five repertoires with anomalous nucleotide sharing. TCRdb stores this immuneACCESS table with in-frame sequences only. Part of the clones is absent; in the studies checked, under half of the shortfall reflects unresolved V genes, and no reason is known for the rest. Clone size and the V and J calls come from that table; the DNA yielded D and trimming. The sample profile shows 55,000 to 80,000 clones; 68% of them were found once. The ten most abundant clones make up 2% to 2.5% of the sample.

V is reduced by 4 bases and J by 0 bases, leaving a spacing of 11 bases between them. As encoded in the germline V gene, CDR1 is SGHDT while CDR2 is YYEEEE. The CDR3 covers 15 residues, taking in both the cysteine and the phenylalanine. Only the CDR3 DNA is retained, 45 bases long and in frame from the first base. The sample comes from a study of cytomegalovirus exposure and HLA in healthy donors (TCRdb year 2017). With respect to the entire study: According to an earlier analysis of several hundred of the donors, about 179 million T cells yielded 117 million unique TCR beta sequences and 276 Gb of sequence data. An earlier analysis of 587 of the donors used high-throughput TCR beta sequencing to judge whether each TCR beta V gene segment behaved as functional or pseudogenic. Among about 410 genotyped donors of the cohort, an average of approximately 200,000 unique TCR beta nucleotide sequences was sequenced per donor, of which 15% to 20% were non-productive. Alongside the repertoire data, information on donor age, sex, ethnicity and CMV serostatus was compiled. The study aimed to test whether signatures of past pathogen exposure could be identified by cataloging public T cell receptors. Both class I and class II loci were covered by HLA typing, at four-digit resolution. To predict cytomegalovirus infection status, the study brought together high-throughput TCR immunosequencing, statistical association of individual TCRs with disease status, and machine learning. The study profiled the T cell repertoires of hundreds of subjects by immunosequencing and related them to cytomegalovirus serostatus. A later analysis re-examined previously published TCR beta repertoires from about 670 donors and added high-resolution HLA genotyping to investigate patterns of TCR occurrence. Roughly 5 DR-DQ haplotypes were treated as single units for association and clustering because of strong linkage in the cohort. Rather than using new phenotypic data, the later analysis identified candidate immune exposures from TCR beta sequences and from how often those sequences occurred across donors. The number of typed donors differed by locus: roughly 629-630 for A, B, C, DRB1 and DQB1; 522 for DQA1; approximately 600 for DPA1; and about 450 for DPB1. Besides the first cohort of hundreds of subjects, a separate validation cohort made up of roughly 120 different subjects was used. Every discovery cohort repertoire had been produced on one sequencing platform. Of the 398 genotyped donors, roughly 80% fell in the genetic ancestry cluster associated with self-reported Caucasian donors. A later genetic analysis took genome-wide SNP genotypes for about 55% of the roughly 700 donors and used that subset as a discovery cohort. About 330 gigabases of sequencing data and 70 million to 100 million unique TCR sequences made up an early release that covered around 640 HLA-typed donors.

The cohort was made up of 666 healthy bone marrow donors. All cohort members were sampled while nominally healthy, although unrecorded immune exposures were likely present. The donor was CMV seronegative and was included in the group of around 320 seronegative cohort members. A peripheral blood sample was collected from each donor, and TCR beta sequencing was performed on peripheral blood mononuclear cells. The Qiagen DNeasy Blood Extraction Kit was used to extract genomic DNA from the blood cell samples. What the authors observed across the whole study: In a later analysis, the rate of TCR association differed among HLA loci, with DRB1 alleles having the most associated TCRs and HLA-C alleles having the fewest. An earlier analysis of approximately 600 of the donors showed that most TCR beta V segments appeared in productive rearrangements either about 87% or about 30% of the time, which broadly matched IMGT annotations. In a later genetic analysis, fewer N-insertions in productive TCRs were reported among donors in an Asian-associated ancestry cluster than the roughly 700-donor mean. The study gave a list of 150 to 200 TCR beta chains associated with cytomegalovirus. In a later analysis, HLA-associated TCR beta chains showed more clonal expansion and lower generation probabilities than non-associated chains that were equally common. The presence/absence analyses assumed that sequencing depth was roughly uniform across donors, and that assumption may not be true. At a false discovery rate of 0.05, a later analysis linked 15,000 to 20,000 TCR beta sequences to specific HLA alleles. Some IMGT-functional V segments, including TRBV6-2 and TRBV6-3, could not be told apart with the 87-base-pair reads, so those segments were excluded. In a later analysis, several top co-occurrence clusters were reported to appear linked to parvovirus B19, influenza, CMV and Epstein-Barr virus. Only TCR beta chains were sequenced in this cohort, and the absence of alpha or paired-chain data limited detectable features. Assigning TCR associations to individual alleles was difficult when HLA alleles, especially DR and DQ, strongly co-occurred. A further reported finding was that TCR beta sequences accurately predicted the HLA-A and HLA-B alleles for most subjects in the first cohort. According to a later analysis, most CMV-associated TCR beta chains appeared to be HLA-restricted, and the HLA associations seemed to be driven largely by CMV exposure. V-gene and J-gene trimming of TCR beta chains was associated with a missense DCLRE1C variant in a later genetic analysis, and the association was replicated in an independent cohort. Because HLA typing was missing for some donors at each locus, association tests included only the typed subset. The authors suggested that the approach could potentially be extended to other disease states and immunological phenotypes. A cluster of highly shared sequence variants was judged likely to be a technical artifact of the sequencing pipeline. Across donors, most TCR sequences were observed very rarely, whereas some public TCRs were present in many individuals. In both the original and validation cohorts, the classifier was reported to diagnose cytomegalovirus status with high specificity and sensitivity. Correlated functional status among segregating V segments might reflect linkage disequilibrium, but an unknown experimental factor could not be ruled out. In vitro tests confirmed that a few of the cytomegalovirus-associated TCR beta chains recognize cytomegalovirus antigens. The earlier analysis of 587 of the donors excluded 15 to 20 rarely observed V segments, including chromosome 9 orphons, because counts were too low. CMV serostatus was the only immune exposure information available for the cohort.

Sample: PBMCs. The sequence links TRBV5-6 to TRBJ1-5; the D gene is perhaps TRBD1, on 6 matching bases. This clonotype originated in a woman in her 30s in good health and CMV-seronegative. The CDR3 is CASSLRGYSNQPQHF. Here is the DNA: TGTGCCAGCAGCCTCAGGGGATATAGCAATCAGCCCCAGCATTTT.